This T cell receptor beta chain appears in the sequencing data of a study of CD8 T cells in ankylosing spondylitis. Overall study results and limits: Typical of ankylosing spondylitis blood, it appeared, was a TCR beta motif of eight highly homologous variants. The disease-linked clones had a CD8+ phenotype and low blood frequencies.

About this clonotype: Its antigen is unknown.

TCRdb re-called the 5' RACE reads through MiXCR, storing one row per CDR3 protein. The sample has about 500,000 distinct CDR3 sequences, roughly 13% seen once. The CDR3 sequence is 19 residues long. Trimming at V came to 3 bases and at J to 5 bases, leaving 16 bases not matched to a gene. Germline CDR1 and CDR2: SGHAT and FQNNGV. The chain employs TRBV11-2 and TRBJ2-1, with 10 bases identical to TRBD2. Sequencing was done on a sample of blood, either unsorted or a sorted T cell fraction (not recorded which). The sequence came from a male donor with ankylosing spondylitis. This chain's CDR3 is CASSFILSSGSWIDNEQFF. CDR3 nucleotide sequence: TGTGCCAGCAGCTTCATCCTATCTAGCGGGAGTTGGATAGACAATGAGCAGTTCTTC. Drawing the rest from reference TRBV11-2 and TRBJ2-1, the complete variable domain is EAGVAQSPRYKIIEKRQSVAFWCNPISGHATLYWYQQILGQGPKLLIQFQNNGVVDDSQLPKDRFSAERLKGVDSTLKIQPAKLEDSAVYLCASSFILSSGSWIDNEQFFGPGTRLTVL.